This TCR beta chain was recovered during a study of blood T cell repertoires in COVID-19. The overall study: Some COVID-19 samples were acute and others convalescent; all came from the United States, Italy and Spain. The analysed material was cDNA or gDNA that came from T cells, B-cell-depleted T cells, or PBMCs.

In the authors' methods: Amplification of reference gene primers was used by the study to estimate nucleated cell counts. Sequenced by immunoSEQ multiplex PCR; TCRdb stores in-frame clones only, minus some. V and J calls and clone size are those listed in that table; D and trimming were worked out from the DNA. The table lists 200,000 to 300,000 clones, roughly four fifths of them singletons, with approximately 4.5% in the top ten. The CDR3 extends over 14 amino acids. Per the germline V gene, CDR1 is SGHDN and CDR2 is FVKESK. Trimming left V 4 bases short and J 7 bases short, with 11 bases between. The gene calls are TRBV14 and TRBJ1-6; D might be TRBD1 (6 bases). The sample was peripheral blood. This clonotype was sampled from a woman aged 65 to 85 with acute or convalescent COVID-19. Here the CDR3 DNA reads TGTGCCAGCAGCCTCGGACAGACAAATTCACCCCTCCACTTT. Protein sequence: CASSLGQTNSPLHF. The entire variable domain, with the rest obtained from reference TRBV14 and TRBJ1-6, is as follows: EAGVTQFPSHSVIEKGQTVTLRCDPISGHDNLYWYRRVMGKEIKFLLHFVKESKQDESGMPNNRFLAERTGGTYSTLKVQPAELEDSGVYFCASSLGQTNSPLHFGNGTRLTVT.